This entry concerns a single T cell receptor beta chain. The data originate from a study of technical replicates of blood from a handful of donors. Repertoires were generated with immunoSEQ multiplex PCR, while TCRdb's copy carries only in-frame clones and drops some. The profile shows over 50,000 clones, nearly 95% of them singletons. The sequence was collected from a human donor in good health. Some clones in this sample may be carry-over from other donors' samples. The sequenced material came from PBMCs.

For the CDR3, the DNA is TGTGCCAGCGCCTACAGGGGAGCTAACTATGGCTACACCTTC. This encodes CASAYRGANYGYTF. The rearrangement joins TRBV6-5 to TRBJ1-2, with 7 bases fitting TRBD1. CDR3 length: 14 amino acids. In germline, CDR1 is MNHEY, CDR2 SVGAGI. V shed 8 bases and J 0 bases; nucleotides not matched to a gene: 6.